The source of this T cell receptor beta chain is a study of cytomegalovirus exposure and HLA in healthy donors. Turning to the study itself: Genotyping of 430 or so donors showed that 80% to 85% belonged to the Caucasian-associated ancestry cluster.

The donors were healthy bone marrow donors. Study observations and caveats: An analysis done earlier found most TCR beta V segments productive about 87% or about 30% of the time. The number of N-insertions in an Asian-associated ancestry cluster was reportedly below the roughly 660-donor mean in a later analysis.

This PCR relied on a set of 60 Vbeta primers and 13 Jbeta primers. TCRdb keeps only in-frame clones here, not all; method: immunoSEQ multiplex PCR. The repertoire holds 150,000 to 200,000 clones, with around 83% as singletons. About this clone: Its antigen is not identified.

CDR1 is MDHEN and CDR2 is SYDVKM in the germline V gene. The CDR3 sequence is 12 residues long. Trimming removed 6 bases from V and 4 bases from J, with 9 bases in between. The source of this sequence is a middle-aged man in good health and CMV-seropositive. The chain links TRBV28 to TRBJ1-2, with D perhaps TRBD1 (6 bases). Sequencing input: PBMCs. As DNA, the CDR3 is TGTGCCAGCAGCCGGACAGTCTATGGCTACACCTTC. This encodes CASSRTVYGYTF.